This TCR beta chain was observed in a study of T cell responses to AZD1222 COVID-19 vaccine. TCRdb's table, derived via immunoSEQ multiplex PCR, lists solely in-frame clones and lacks some. The sample has about 170,000 clones, roughly 89% seen once. Trimming left V 3 bases short and J 4 bases short, with 10 bases between. Germline V CDR1 and CDR2: KGHSH, LQKENI. CDR3 length: 14 residues. The clonotype originates from an adult who received the AZD1222 COVID-19 vaccine. This chain uses TRBV18 with TRBJ2-1, with D perhaps matching TRBD1 or TRBD2 (5 bases each). The input for sequencing was peripheral blood, taken 28 days after the second AZD1222 dose. The CDR3 region is CASSPGTDYNEQFF. CDR3 nucleotides: TGTGCCAGCTCACCGGGGACGGATTACAATGAGCAGTTCTTC.